These T cell receptor beta chains were read from a single sample in a study of OX40 agonist ivuxolimab in advanced cancers. Repertoires were generated with immunoSEQ multiplex PCR, while TCRdb's copy carries only in-frame clones and drops some. Of under 40,000 clones in the sample, 70% to 80% were seen once. This specimen was CD4+ or CD8+ T cells sorted from blood, taken in a trial of the OX40 agonist ivuxolimab. The origin of the receptors is an adult with an advanced solid tumor such as melanoma, head and neck, liver or kidney cancer. Both conserved end residues are part of each CDR3. The D gene is left open where the match is weak. Only some rows state a clone size, as once, few, many or a class for expanded clones.

J | size | V | D | DNA | CDR3
TRBJ1-1 | few | TRBV7-9 | TRBD1 | TGTGCCAGCAGCTTAGCGGGGACAGGAATTCTTGAAGCTTTCTTT | CASSLAGTGILEAFF
TRBJ2-5 | - | TRBV18 | - | TGTGCCAGCTCACCACCGATTGAGGAGACCCAGTACTTC | CASSPPIEETQYF
TRBJ1-1 | - | TRBV5-6 | TRBD1 | TGTGCCAGCAGCCATGACAGGGTTGACACTGAAGCTTTCTTT | CASSHDRVDTEAFF
TRBJ2-3 | - | TRBV7-2 | - | TGTGCCAGCAGCTTGGGACGTGCAGATACGCAGTATTTT | CASSLGRADTQYF
TRBJ2-6 | - | TRBV28 | - | TGTGCCAGCACGCCAACGGGGGGGGCCAACGTCCTGACTTTC | CASTPTGGANVLTF
TRBJ1-2 | few | TRBV20-1 | - | TGCAGTGCTAGGAACCCTAGGGGCTACACCTTC | CSARNPRGYTF
TRBJ1-2 | - | TRBV6-6 | - | TGTGCCAGCACCTCGGGTTCCAGGGTTCATGGCTACACCTTC | CASTSGSRVHGYTF
TRBJ1-4 | once | TRBV28 | - | TGTGCCAGCAGACCAACCGGGACTGCTAATGAAAAACTGTTTTTT | CASRPTGTANEKLFF
TRBJ2-3 | - | TRBV2 | TRBD2 | TGTGCCAGCAGAGCCGGGACTAGTAGCTCAGATACGCAGTATTTT | CASRAGTSSSDTQYF
TRBJ2-7 | - | TRBV19 | TRBD1 | TGTGCCAGTAGAGGGACAGGGCGCTCCTACGAGCAGTACTTC | CASRGTGRSYEQYF
TRBJ1-2 | - | TRBV27 | TRBD1 | TGTGCCAGCAGGAGGGGGCAGTCTCGCTATGGCTACACCTTC | CASRRGQSRYGYTF
TRBJ2-2 | few | TRBV10-2 | - | TGCGCCAGCAGTGAGTCTCCGGGGAACACCGGGGAGCTGTTTTTT | CASSESPGNTGELFF
TRBJ2-2 | - | TRBV19 | TRBD2 | TGTGCCAGTAGTATTAGCGGGAGCGTCGCCGGGGAGCTGTTTTTT | CASSISGSVAGELFF
TRBJ2-7 | - | TRBV9 | TRBD1 | TGTGCCAGCAGCCCAGGGACAGGGGAAGCCTACGAGCAGTACTTC | CASSPGTGEAYEQYF
TRBJ1-1 | - | TRBV7-2 | - | TGTGCCAGCAGCTCACAGGGTAGCACTGAAGCTTTCTTT | CASSSQGSTEAFF
TRBJ1-2 | - | TRBV10-3 | TRBD1 | TGTGCCATCAGTGACGGGACAGGGCATGGCTACACCTTC | CAISDGTGHGYTF
TRBJ1-1 | once | TRBV21-1 | - | TGTGCCAGCAGCACCCCGGGACAGGGCACGAACACTGAAGCTTTCTTT | CASSTPGQGTNTEAFF
TRBJ1-1 | - | TRBV19 | - | TGTGCCAGCACACCGACAGGGAACACTGAAGCTTTCTTT | CASTPTGNTEAFF
TRBJ1-1 | - | TRBV28 | TRBD1 | TGTGCCAGCAGTTGGACAGGAACCACTGAAGCTTTCTTT | CASSWTGTTEAFF
TRBJ2-3 | - | TRBV4-3 | - | TGCGCCAGCAGCCAAGCGAAACTAGGGAGCGGCACAGATACGCAGTATTTT | CASSQAKLGSGTDTQYF
TRBJ2-7 | few | TRBV6-6 | TRBD1 | TGTGCCAGCAGAAGACAGGGTGACTCCTACGAGCAGTACTTC | CASRRQGDSYEQYF
TRBJ2-1 | - | TRBV7-9 | - | TGTGCCAGCAGCGACGGGAATGGGAATGAGCAGTTCTTC | CASSDGNGNEQFF
TRBJ1-5 | few | TRBV19 | TRBD1 | TGTGCCAGTAGTGCACAGGGGGCCAGCCAGCCCCAGCATTTT | CASSAQGASQPQHF
TRBJ1-5 | - | TRBV9 | - | TGTGCCAGCAGCCTGGATTCGGGGATGGGACAGCCCCAGCATTTT | CASSLDSGMGQPQHF
TRBJ2-3 | - | TRBV14 | TRBD1 | TGTGCCAGCAGCTTGCGACAGGGGGCAGGAGATACGCAGTATTTT | CASSLRQGAGDTQYF